One sample yielded the 16 T cell receptor beta chains listed below, sequenced in a study of blood T cell repertoires in COVID-19. The assay was immunoSEQ multiplex PCR, and TCRdb's table has in-frame clones only and misses some. The table includes 95,000 to 120,000 clones, over 75% detected once. Sequencing input: peripheral blood. The receptor set was obtained from a human donor in a cohort sampled during active COVID-19.

The V gene is TRBV28, the J gene TRBJ1-6; possibly TRBD1 for D (5 bases). V dropped 2 bases and J dropped 6 bases, with 29 bases sitting between them. The CDR3 runs to 21 residues. Per the germline V gene, CDR1 is MDHEN and CDR2 is SYDVKM. Here the CDR3 DNA reads TGTGCCAGCAGTTTAATTCGCATCCGTCGGGTTGCAGGGAGGGGTAATTCACCCCTCCACTTT. Translation gives CASSLIRIRRVAGRGNSPLHF. The whole variable domain, remainder taken from reference TRBV28 and TRBJ1-6, is DVKVTQSSRYLVKRTGEKVFLECVQDMDHENMFWYRQDPGLGLRLIYFSYDVKMKEKGDIPEGYSVSREKKERFSLILESASTNQTSMYLCASSLIRIRRVAGRGNSPLHFGNGTRLTVT.

The chain carries TRBV5-1 and TRBJ2-3, with D possibly matching TRBD1 (5 bases). Germline-derived CDR1 and CDR2 are SGHRS and YFSETQ. The CDR3 length is 14 residues. V lost 0 bases, J lost 3 bases, and 8 bases lay in between. This CDR3 is CASSLGQKTDTQYF. The DNA for the CDR3 is TGCGCCAGCAGCTTGGGACAGAAAACAGATACGCAGTATTTT.

The chain carries TRBV5-1 and TRBJ2-2; D is possibly TRBD1 (6 bases). Per the germline V gene, CDR1 is SGHRS and CDR2 is YFSETQ. The V and J ends lost 4 bases and 2 bases respectively, with 12 bases between them. The CDR3 runs to 15 residues. The CDR3 reads CASSVQGTNTGELFF. CDR3 DNA sequence: TGCGCCAGCAGCGTCCAGGGGACCAACACCGGGGAGCTGTTTTTT.

The rearrangement links TRBV7-9 to TRBJ2-6; D is ambiguous. The CDR3 spans 10 residues. Per the germline V gene, CDR1 is SEHNR and CDR2 is FQNEAQ (reference sequence). V was shortened by 5 bases and J by 13 bases, with 6 bases between the two germline ends. The CDR3 loop is CASSRWVLTF. CDR3 nucleotide sequence: TGTGCCAGCAGCCGGTGGGTCCTGACTTTC.

The chain recombines TRBV9 with TRBJ2-5; 9 bases map to TRBD2. Unmatched junction bases numbered 9, after V lost 4 bases and J lost 5 bases. CDR1 and CDR2 (germline): SGDLS, YYNGEE. The CDR3 spans 15 residues. CDR3 in amino acids: CASSPGRGGRETQYF. The CDR3, as DNA: TGTGCCAGCAGCCCCGGGCGGGGGGGGCGTGAGACCCAGTACTTC.

The V call is TRBV4-1, the J call TRBJ1-6; 8 bases are a match to TRBD1. After removal of 1 base from V and 4 bases from J, the junction contained 3 bases not matched to a gene. The germline V gene has CDR1 MGHRA and CDR2 YSYEKL. The CDR3 spans 16 residues. The CDR3 sequence: CASSQAGTGYNSPLHF. The CDR3 bases are TGCGCCAGCAGCCAAGCCGGGACAGGTTATAATTCACCCCTCCACTTT.

The chain couples TRBV28 to TRBJ1-4; perhaps TRBD1 as D (5 bases). Germline CDR1 is MDHEN and CDR2 is SYDVKM. Trimming stripped 7 bases from V and 6 bases from J, with 24 bases between. This CDR3 is built from 17 residues. CDR3 in DNA: TGTGCCAGCACCCTTGGTGGGGGAGGGGTTTTGGATGAAAAACTGTTTTTT. Translating it yields CASTLGGGGVLDEKLFF. The full variable domain, its missing parts supplied by reference TRBV28 and TRBJ1-4, is DVKVTQSSRYLVKRTGEKVFLECVQDMDHENMFWYRQDPGLGLRLIYFSYDVKMKEKGDIPEGYSVSREKKERFSLILESASTNQTSMYLCASTLGGGGVLDEKLFFGSGTQLSVL.

This chain uses TRBV27 with TRBJ2-7, with 7 bases identical to TRBD2. Per the germline V gene, CDR1 is MNHEY and CDR2 is SMNVEV (reference sequence). This CDR3 spans 14 amino acids. V dropped 7 bases and J dropped 0; count of bases not matched to a gene: 6. The CDR3: CASTSGGLSYEQYF. CDR3 coding DNA: TGTGCCAGCACTTCGGGGGGACTCTCCTACGAGCAGTACTTC.

The gene calls are TRBV6-5 and TRBJ2-7; 10 bases map to TRBD2. V lost 6 bases to trimming and J lost 4 bases; unmatched junction nucleotides: 9. There are 15 residues in the CDR3. The V gene's germline CDR1 is MNHEY and CDR2 SVGAGI. The CDR3 region has the DNA TGTGCCAGCAGGGAGGCTAGCGGGAGCCAATACGAGCAGTACTTC. It is translated as CASREASGSQYEQYF.

The V and J genes are TRBV2 and TRBJ1-2; possible D gene TRBD1, 5 bases. This CDR3 region has 14 residues. CDR1 SNHLY and CDR2 FYNNEI come from the germline V gene. V was pared by 6 bases and J by 3 bases, with 14 bases between. The CDR3 region is CASSLKDTYYGYTF. CDR3 coding DNA: TGTGCCAGCAGCCTTAAGGACACCTACTATGGCTACACCTTC.

The V call is TRBV5-1, the J call TRBJ2-7; D unclear. The CDR3 is 15 amino acids. Trimming stripped 1 base from V and 0 bases from J, with 11 bases between. Germline V lookup: CDR1 SGHRS, CDR2 YFSETQ. Written as DNA, the CDR3 is TGCGCCAGCAGCTTGACGACACAGATCTCCTACGAGCAGTACTTC. Translating gives CASSLTTQISYEQYF.

The chain carries TRBV12-3 or TRBV12-4 and TRBJ1-5; TRBD1 aligns across 7 bases. This CDR3 region has 13 residues. J lost 7 bases, V lost 5 bases, and 5 bases had no gene match. The DNA for the CDR3 is TGTGCCAGCAGTCAGGGGGTAGGACAGCCCCAGCATTTT. Protein: CASSQGVGQPQHF.

The chain couples TRBV7-8 to TRBJ1-4, with TRBD1 identical over 7 bases. The CDR3 is 15 residues long. Germline CDR1 reads SGHVS; CDR2 reads FQNEAQ. The J segment lost 5 bases and the V segment lost 8 bases, leaving 11 bases of the junction unmatched. In DNA form, the CDR3 reads TGTGCCAGCGGATTACGAGACAGGGCAAATGAAAAACTGTTTTTT. Translation gives CASGLRDRANEKLFF.

The chain uses TRBV18 and TRBJ1-1, with no clear D. The CDR3 is 13 residues long. From germline, CDR1 is KGHSH and CDR2 LQKENI. Trimming shortened V by 6 bases and J by 2 bases, and 10 bases separated the two germline ends. CDR3 amino acids: CASSRESNTEAFF. The CDR3, as DNA: TGTGCCAGCTCCCGCGAGAGCAACACTGAAGCTTTCTTT.

To note about this clone: A junction boundary mismatches the germline segment, possibly from a read error. This rearrangement joins TRBV7-7 to TRBJ2-1, with a tentative D call TRBD1 (6 bases). The germline gives CDR1 SSHAT, CDR2 FNYEAQ (reference sequence). CDR3 size: 13 residues. For the CDR3, the DNA is TGTGCTAGCAGCTTCAAACAGGGCCATGAGCAGTTCTTC. Its translation: CASSFKQGHEQFF.

The chain carries TRBV5-1 and TRBJ2-1; tentative D call: TRBD1 (5 bases). From germline, CDR1 is SGHRS and CDR2 YFSETQ. The CDR3 is made up of 14 amino acids. Trimming took off 8 bases at V and 4 bases at J, with 16 bases between the two ends. This CDR3 is CASTTGNPYNEQFF. CDR3 bases: TGCGCCAGTACAACAGGAAATCCTTACAATGAGCAGTTCTTC.